These 8 T cell receptor beta chains were all obtained from the same sample, sequenced in a study of blood T cells in healthy people across ages. Through a sample-barcoded 5' primer and a J-beta primer mix, a second PCR was run for roughly 6 to 11 cycles. Via MiXCR, TCRdb re-called the 5' RACE reads, giving one row per CDR3 protein. The data hold some 1.4 million distinct CDR3 sequences, with 40% to 50% observed a single time. The sample consisted of blood. The receptors here all came from a young woman in good health.

In this sample, this clonotype turned up a few times. The chain uses TRBV4-1 and TRBJ1-2; 10 nucleotides line up with TRBD1. CDR1 is MGHRA, CDR2 YSYEKL, per germline. After removal of 6 bases from V and 8 bases from J, the junction contained 9 bases not matched to a gene. This CDR3 spans 14 amino acids. CDR3 residues: CASSPTGGWQGYTF. The CDR3 DNA follows: TGCGCCAGCAGTCCGACAGGGGGCTGGCAAGGCTACACCTTC.

This clonotype was counted many times. The chain combines TRBV5-5 with TRBJ2-3; 9 bases map to TRBD2. CDR1 is SGHKS and CDR2 is YYEKEE in the germline V gene (reference sequence). The CDR3 is 15 residues long. With V trimmed by 2 bases and J by 3 bases, 4 bases remained unmatched. CDR3 DNA: TGTGCCAGCAGCTTTAGCGGGAGCGGTACAGATACGCAGTATTTT. It yields the protein CASSFSGSGTDTQYF.

Concerning this clonotype itself: One end of the junction fails to match germline, which may point to a read error. The CDR3: CASSGGYYGHTF. The CDR3 nucleotides are TGTGCCAGCAGTGGGGGATACTATGGCCACACCTTC. The rearrangement joins TRBV2 to TRBJ1-2, with D unclear. Germline CDR1 SNHLY, CDR2 FYNNEI. CDR3 size: 12 residues.

The CDR3 region is CASSGTSGFTYEQYF. The CDR3 nucleotides are TGTGCCAGCAGTGGAACGTCAGGGTTTACCTACGAGCAGTACTTC. The V call is TRBV2, the J call TRBJ2-7, with D perhaps matching TRBD1 (5 bases). CDR1 and CDR2 (germline): SNHLY, FYNNEI. Deletions cut 4 bases from V and 2 bases from J, with 15 bases between. The CDR3 runs to 15 residues.

This clonotype was seen a few times. The V and J genes are TRBV28 and TRBJ2-3; 9 bases map to TRBD2. The germline gives CDR1 MDHEN, CDR2 SYDVKM. The CDR3 covers 19 residues. Unmatched junction bases numbered 13, after V lost 2 bases and J lost 1 base. The CDR3 sequence: CASSLGLQRGARRTDTQYF. CDR3 DNA: TGTGCCAGCAGTTTAGGGCTCCAGCGGGGGGCAAGGCGCACAGATACGCAGTATTTT. Variable domain in full (rest from reference TRBV28 and TRBJ2-3): DVKVTQSSRYLVKRTGEKVFLECVQDMDHENMFWYRQDPGLGLRLIYFSYDVKMKEKGDIPEGYSVSREKKERFSLILESASTNQTSMYLCASSLGLQRGARRTDTQYFGPGTRLTVL.

Note on this clonotype: Mismatch with germline at one junction end may stem from a read error. This rearrangement joins TRBV29-1 to TRBJ1-1; a possible D gene is TRBD1 (5 bases). From germline, CDR1 is SQVTM and CDR2 ANQGSEA. This CDR3 has 14 residues. DNA of the CDR3: TGCAGCGTGTCCCCCCGCGGGGGGAACGCTGAAGCTTTCTTT. Its translation is CSVSPRGGNAEAFF.

The chain's CDR3 is CASNVQPTYEQYF. Here the CDR3 DNA reads TGTGCCAGCAACGTCCAGCCGACCTACGAGCAGTACTTC. This chain uses TRBV28 with TRBJ2-7; D not certain. The germline V gene has CDR1 MDHEN and CDR2 SYDVKM. V shed 7 bases and J shed 2 bases, with 12 bases lying between them. The CDR3 spans 13 residues.

The chain joins TRBV14 to TRBJ2-7; perhaps D is TRBD1 or TRBD2 (6 bases each). Germline-derived CDR1 and CDR2 are SGHDN and FVKESK. This CDR3 is built from 13 residues. With 2 bases removed from V and 7 bases from J, the gap between germline ends came to 12 bases. This chain's CDR3 is CASSQNGGTEQYF. DNA for the CDR3: TGTGCCAGCAGCCAAAATGGGGGGACAGAGCAGTACTTC.